Each of the 3 T cell receptor beta chains below was sequenced from the same sample in a study of PD-L1 blockade in urothelial cancer. The time point is: pretreatment peripheral blood. TCRdb keeps only in-frame clones here, not all; method: immunoSEQ multiplex PCR. The profile shows 30,000 to 40,000 clones, over 75% of them singletons. The sample in question was PBMCs, obtained around atezolizumab (anti-PD-L1) treatment. Receptors originate from a man in his sixties with urothelial cancer.

The chain employs TRBV7-9 and TRBJ1-2; 8 nucleotides align to TRBD1. Unmatched junction bases numbered 3, after V lost 5 bases and J lost 4 bases. Germline V lookup: CDR1 SEHNR, CDR2 FQNEAQ (reference sequence). The CDR3 runs 13 residues. The CDR3 sequence is CASSTTGGYGYTF. The CDR3 DNA reads as TGTGCCAGCAGCACTACAGGGGGCTATGGCTACACCTTC.

CDR3 DNA: TGTGCCAGCAGCCAAGTACCAGGGACTGAAGCTTTCTTT. It yields the protein CASSQVPGTEAFF. The chain uses TRBV4-2 and TRBJ1-1; a weak D match, TRBD1 (5 bases). The germline V and J ends were trimmed by 1 base and 5 bases, with 8 bases remaining between them. From germline, CDR1 is LGHNA and CDR2 YNFKEQ. The CDR3 is 13 residues long.

In its sample, this clone was seen once. The rearrangement joins TRBV29-1 to TRBJ2-7; 10 bases map to TRBD1. CDR3 length: 12 residues. Germline-derived CDR1 and CDR2 are SQVTM and ANQGSEA. V was clipped by 2 bases and J by 8 bases; unmatched bases: 3. The CDR3 DNA reads TGCAGCGTTGAATGGACAGGGGGAAAGCAGTACTTC. This encodes CSVEWTGGKQYF.